The text below deals with one TCR beta chain. The antigen is undetermined. The junction shows a germline mismatch at one end, possibly a read error. There are 15 residues in the CDR3. Germline values: CDR1 SGHVS, CDR2 FQNEAQ. These data come from a study of breast tumors, draining lymph nodes, adjacent tissues. The study, taken as a whole, reports: That most tumor T cells come from lymph nodes remained unproven. Tumor and nontumor repertoires were significantly more similar in luminal-like than in basal-like breast cancer. Compared with lymph nodes, tumors were less diverse; compared with nontumor tissue, more. Findings are consistent with lymph node origin and intratumoral expansion of most tumor T cells.

TCRdb analysed the multiplex PCR reads with MiXCR anew, one entry per CDR3 protein. The sample records 20,000 to 25,000 distinct CDR3 sequences, approximately 61% being singletons. Specimen: tumor-adjacent breast tissue. This clonotype was sampled from a female donor with breast cancer. Some clones in this sample may be carry-over from other donors' samples. This rearrangement joins TRBV7-8 to TRBJ2-4; maybe TRBD2 (6 bases). The CDR3 DNA reads as TGTGCCAGCAACTCGGGGGACTTCGCCAAAAGCATTCAGTACTTC. Protein product: CASNSGDFAKSIQYF. The full variable domain, its missing parts supplied by reference TRBV7-8 and TRBJ2-4, is GAGVSQSPRYKVAKRGQDVALRCDPISGHVSLFWYQQALGQGPEFLTYFQNEAQLDKSGLPSDRFFAERPEGSVSTLKIQRTQQEDSAVYLCASNSGDFAKSIQYFGAGTRLSVL.